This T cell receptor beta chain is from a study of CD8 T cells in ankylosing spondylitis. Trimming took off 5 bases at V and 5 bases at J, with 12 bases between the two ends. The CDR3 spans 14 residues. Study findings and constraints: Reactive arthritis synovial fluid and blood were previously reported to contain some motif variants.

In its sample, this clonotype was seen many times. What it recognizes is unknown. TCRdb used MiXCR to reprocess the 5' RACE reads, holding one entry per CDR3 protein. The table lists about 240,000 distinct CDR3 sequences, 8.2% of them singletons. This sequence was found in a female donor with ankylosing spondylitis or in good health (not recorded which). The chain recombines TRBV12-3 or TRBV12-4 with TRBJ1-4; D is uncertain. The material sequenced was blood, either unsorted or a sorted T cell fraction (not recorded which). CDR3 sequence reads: CASSRTLRNEKLFF. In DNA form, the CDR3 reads TGTGCCAGCAGTAGGACCCTCAGGAATGAAAAACTGTTTTTT.